This T cell receptor (beta chain) was found in a study of shared clonotypes between healthy human individuals (dated by TCRdb to 2020 to 2021). Describing the broader study: Three men and a couple of women, aged 18 to 49 years, made up the cohort. For each donor, CD4 naive and CD4 memory were each run on three plates, CD8 naive on two plates, and CD8 memory on one plate. Blood TCR repertoires of several healthy adults were deeply sequenced to estimate repertoire size and the extent of clonotype sharing between individuals. To increase sequencing depth and limit assay-specific biases, TCR repertoire library preparation and sequencing were carried out by different laboratories using diverse techniques. Between about 0.8 and 8.9 billion PBMCs per donor were obtained by leukapheresis.

Including the terminal cysteine and phenylalanine, the CDR3 comprises 11 residues. Kept here is only the CDR3 DNA, which spans 33 bases and is read in frame from base 1. Per the germline V gene (reference sequence), LNHDA is the CDR1 and SQIVND is the CDR2. Relative to germline, V is 3 bases shorter and J is 8 bases shorter, with 7 bases between their ends. Healthy HIV-negative adults with no recently reported acute infections or vaccinations were included as donors. Every donor was a Caucasian adult living in Nashville, Tennessee, USA. CD4+ T cells were enriched through magnetic negative selection, after which naive cells were positively selected on CD45RA and the remaining negative fraction served as the memory subset. After blood collection by leukapheresis, PBMCs were isolated using Ficoll-Histopaque density gradient centrifugation and then cryopreserved in the vapor phase of liquid nitrogen. Purity and quantity of every magnetically sorted T cell population were checked by analytical flow cytometry. Genomic DNA was isolated from each sorted fraction and quantified by UV absorbance on a Nanodrop 2000c.

Overall study results and their limits: Sharing across a few donors was observed for about 5% of naive CD4, about 4% of naive CD8, over 2% of memory CD4, and over 0.3% of memory CD8 clonotypes. Larger estimated clonotype richness was generally found for naive subsets than for memory subsets. Higher generation probabilities were observed for clonotypes shared by all four sorted-subset donors than for non-shared clonotypes. Sampling was restricted to blood, and TCR repertoires in tissues likely differ from the TCR repertoires found in blood. Rarefaction of sorted-subset datasets indicated incomplete sequencing despite the large sequencing depth. Pairwise subsampling indicated that sequencing depth was expected to affect the degree of clonotype sharing among donors. The genetic and exposure-history diversity represented was limited by the small number of donors.

Using the deep immunoSEQ assay, multiplex PCR amplified TCR CDR3 regions from genomic DNA. For each cell subset, the extracted genomic DNA was distributed evenly across all wells of several immunoSEQ 96-well plates, and each plate served as one replicate. For sorted subsets, approximately 210 ng genomic DNA, equal to some 28,000 T cell genomes, was loaded into each replicate PCR. The purified libraries were quantified using a Qubit 3.0 fluorometer, sized with a Bioanalyzer 2100, and then quantified again using the KAPA Library Quantification kit. A separate single-read 150-cycle Illumina NextSeq 550 flow cell was used to sequence each immunoSEQ 96-well plate. As for how the authors treated the data: Because only junctional sequences without quality scores were contained in the immunoSEQ output, filtering matching that applied to full-length reads could not be performed. To assign V/J genes and CDR3, sequences were annotated against IMGT germline references using PyIR, a Python wrapper for IgBLAST v1.9. Any read was removed if the V/J assignment was weak (E-value above 1e-6), the CDR3 was missing, or the read contained stop codons, out-of-frame junctions, or ambiguous translated residues. A V3J clonotype was defined by an identical inferred V gene, J gene, and CDR3 amino acid sequence. Percentage overlap between repertoires was computed as shared unique clonotypes divided by the size of the smaller repertoire. RTK rarefaction, the Chao1 estimator, and Recon v2.1 estimates of unobserved clonotypes were used to assess repertoire richness. Generation probabilities were computed with OLGA for all TCRbeta clonotypes obtained by the gDNA method from several donors. Held by TCRdb, this immuneACCESS table contains in-frame sequences only and omits some clones. Under half of the omission traces to an unresolved V gene where checked; the cause of the rest is unknown. The DNA gave D and trimming, while V, J and clone size come from that table. The sample table holds approximately 530,000 clones, of which approximately 95% were seen once. The top ten clones comprise approximately 0.06% of the sample.

A word on this clone: Its binding antigen is unknown. No base-level quality is on record; no much larger clone is a single base apart.

This chain joins TRBV19 to TRBJ1-1; there is no confident call for the D gene. Input material: naive CD4+ T cells sorted from blood. The sample's cell subset or site, from its label and the paper: CD45RA+ positively selected. This sequence was found in a woman in her twenties or thirties in good health. At the DNA level, the sequence is TGTGCCAGTAGTATCAAAAAAGAAGCTTTCTTT. Translated, it reads CASSIKKEAFF.